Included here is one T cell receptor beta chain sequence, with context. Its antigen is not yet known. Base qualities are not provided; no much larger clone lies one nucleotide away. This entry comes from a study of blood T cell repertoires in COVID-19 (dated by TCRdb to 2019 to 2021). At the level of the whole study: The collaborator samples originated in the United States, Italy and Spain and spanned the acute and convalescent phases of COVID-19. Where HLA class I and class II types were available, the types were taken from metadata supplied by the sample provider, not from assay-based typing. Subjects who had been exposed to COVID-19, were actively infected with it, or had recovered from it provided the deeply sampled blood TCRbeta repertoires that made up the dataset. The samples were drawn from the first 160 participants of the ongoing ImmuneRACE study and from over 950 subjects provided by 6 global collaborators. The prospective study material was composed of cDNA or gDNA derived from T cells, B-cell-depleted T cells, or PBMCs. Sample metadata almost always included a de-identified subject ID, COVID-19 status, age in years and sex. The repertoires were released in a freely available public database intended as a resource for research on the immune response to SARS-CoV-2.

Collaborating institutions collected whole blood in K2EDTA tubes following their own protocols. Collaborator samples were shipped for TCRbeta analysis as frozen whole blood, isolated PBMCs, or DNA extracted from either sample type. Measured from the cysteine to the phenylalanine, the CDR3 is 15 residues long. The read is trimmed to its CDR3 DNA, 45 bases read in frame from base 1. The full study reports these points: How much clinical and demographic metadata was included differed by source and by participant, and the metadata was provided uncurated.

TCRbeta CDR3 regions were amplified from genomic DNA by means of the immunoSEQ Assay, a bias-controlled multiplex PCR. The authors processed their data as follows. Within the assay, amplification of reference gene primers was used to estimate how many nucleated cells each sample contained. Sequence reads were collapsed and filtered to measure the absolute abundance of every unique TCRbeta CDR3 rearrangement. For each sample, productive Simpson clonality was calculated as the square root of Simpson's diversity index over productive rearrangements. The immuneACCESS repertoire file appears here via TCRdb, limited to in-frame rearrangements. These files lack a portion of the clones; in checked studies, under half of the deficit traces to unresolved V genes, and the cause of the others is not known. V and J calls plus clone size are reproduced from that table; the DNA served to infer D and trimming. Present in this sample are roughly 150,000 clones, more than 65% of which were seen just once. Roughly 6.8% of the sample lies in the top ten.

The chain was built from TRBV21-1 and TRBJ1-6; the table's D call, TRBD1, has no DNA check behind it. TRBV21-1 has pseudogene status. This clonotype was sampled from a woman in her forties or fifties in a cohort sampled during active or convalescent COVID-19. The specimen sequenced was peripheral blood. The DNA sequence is TGTGCCAGCAGCAAAGGGGAGACAGGGATACGACCCCTCCACTTT. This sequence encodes CASSKGETGIRPLHF.